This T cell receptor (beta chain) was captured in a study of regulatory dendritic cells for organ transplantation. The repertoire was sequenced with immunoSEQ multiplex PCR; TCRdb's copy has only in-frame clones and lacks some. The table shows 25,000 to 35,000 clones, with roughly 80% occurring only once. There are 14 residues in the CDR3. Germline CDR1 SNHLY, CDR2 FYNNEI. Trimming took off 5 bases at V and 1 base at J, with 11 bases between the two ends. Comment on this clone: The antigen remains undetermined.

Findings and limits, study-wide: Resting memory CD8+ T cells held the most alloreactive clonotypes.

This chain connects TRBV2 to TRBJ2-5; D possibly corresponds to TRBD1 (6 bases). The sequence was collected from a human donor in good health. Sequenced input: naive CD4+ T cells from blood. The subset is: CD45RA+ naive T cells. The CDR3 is CASSPARGQETQYF. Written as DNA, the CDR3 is TGTGCCAGCAGTCCAGCCAGGGGCCAAGAGACCCAGTACTTC.